Listed here are 27 T cell receptor beta chains from one sample, sequenced in a study of shared clonotypes between healthy human individuals. Sequencing used immunoSEQ multiplex PCR; TCRdb keeps in-frame clones, though not all of them. The table lists 450,000 to 650,000 clones, around 77% of them singletons, with around 12% in the top ten. The specimen sequenced was PBMCs. The receptors come from a woman aged 40 to 50 in good health. Some clones in this sample may be carry-over from other donors' samples.

The chain carries TRBV18 and TRBJ1-3; tentatively, D is TRBD1 (5 bases). Germline values: CDR1 KGHSH, CDR2 LQKENI. V was pared by 4 bases and J by 2 bases, with 21 bases between. The CDR3 spans 18 residues. The CDR3 sequence is CASSLTGTPEGTGNTIYF. The CDR3 region has the DNA TGTGCCAGCTCACTGACCGGGACCCCGGAGGGGACTGGAAACACCATATATTTT.

The gene calls are TRBV18 and TRBJ1-2; D unresolved. CDR1 and CDR2 (germline): KGHSH, LQKENI. The CDR3 has 12 residues. Between the trimmed V and J ends, which lost 1 base and 6 bases, there was a span of 6 bases. The CDR3 DNA reads as TGTGCCAGCTCACCACTTGGGAATGGCTACACCTTC. Translated: CASSPLGNGYTF. The full variable domain, in which reference TRBV18 and TRBJ1-2 provide the parts outside the CDR3, is NAGVMQNPRHLVRRRGQEARLRCSPMKGHSHVYWYRQLPEEGLKFMVYLQKENIIDESGMPKERFSAEFPKEGPSILRIQQVVRGDSAAYFCASSPLGNGYTFGSGTRLTVV.

The rearrangement uses TRBV7-8 and TRBJ2-5; maybe TRBD2 (6 bases). V was clipped by 5 bases and J by 3 bases, with 13 bases between them. Per germline, CDR1 SGHVS and CDR2 FQNEAQ. The CDR3 consists of 14 residues. Here the CDR3 reads CASSPHGGKETQYF. CDR3 nucleotide sequence: TGTGCCAGCAGCCCCCACGGCGGGAAAGAGACCCAGTACTTC.

The chain recombines TRBV5-1 with TRBJ2-6; D unresolved. CDR1 and CDR2 (germline): SGHRS, YFSETQ. The CDR3 length is 14 residues. V was trimmed by 1 base and J by 2 bases, leaving 4 bases between them. The CDR3 is CASSLNAGANVLTF. The CDR3 DNA reads as TGCGCCAGCAGCTTGAATGCTGGGGCCAACGTCCTGACTTTC.

The chain employs TRBV2 and TRBJ2-5; TRBD1 or TRBD2 may be the D gene (5 bases each). The CDR3 spans 14 residues. The germline gives CDR1 SNHLY, CDR2 FYNNEI. V dropped 7 bases and J dropped 6 bases, with 18 bases sitting between them. CDR3 sequence (DNA): TGTGCCAGCATTAGGGACGGAAGCAAAAAGACCCAGTACTTC. As protein: CASIRDGSKKTQYF.

The rearrangement uses TRBV6-6 and TRBJ2-7; 7 positions match TRBD2. V shed 0 bases, J shed 5 bases, and the junction held 4 bases outside the gene matches. There are 14 residues in the CDR3. From germline, CDR1 is MNHNY and CDR2 SVGAGI (reference sequence). CDR3 protein: CASSYSGLVDEQYF. The CDR3 DNA is TGTGCCAGCAGTTACTCAGGACTAGTCGACGAGCAGTACTTC.

This chain joins TRBV4-1 and TRBJ2-7; D is perhaps TRBD1 or TRBD2 (8 bases each). Per the germline V gene, CDR1 is MGHRA and CDR2 is YSYEKL. Trimming pared 4 bases from V and 1 base from J, leaving 17 bases between. This CDR3 spans 16 amino acids. The CDR3 protein is CASSLLADRASYEQYF. The CDR3 bases are TGCGCCAGCAGCCTACTAGCGGACAGGGCGTCCTACGAGCAGTACTTC.

The V and J genes are TRBV30 and TRBJ1-5; D is undetermined. Germline V lookup: CDR1 GTSNPN, CDR2 SVGIG (reference sequence). The CDR3 contains 13 residues. V dropped 2 bases and J dropped 3 bases, with 8 bases sitting between them. The CDR3 here is CAWSTRTNQPQHF. In DNA form, the CDR3 reads TGTGCCTGGAGTACTAGGACCAATCAGCCCCAGCATTTT.

The chain carries TRBV7-2 and TRBJ1-4, with 9 bases fitting TRBD1. CDR3 length: 14 residues. The V segment lost 1 base and the J segment 7 bases; nucleotides outside the gene matches: 1. Germline-derived CDR1 and CDR2 are SGHTA and FQGNSA. CDR3 coding DNA: TGTGCCAGCAGCTTAGACAGGGGGCGTGAAAAACTGTTTTTT. Protein: CASSLDRGREKLFF.

As concerns this clone: The same CDR3 also results from other DNA sequences found in this sample. This chain links TRBV11-1 with TRBJ1-4; D is possibly TRBD1 (6 bases). The germline V and J ends were trimmed by 4 bases and 4 bases, with 10 bases remaining between them. Germline assignment: CDR1 SGHAT and CDR2 FQDESV (reference sequence). This CDR3 contains 14 residues. The CDR3, as DNA: TGTGCCAGCAGCTCCGGACAGCTTAATGAAAAACTGTTTTTT. This sequence encodes CASSSGQLNEKLFF.

V usage is TRBV2 and J usage is TRBJ1-5, with D perhaps TRBD1 (6 bases). Per germline, CDR1 SNHLY and CDR2 FYNNEI. The V end was cut by 3 bases, the J end by 6 bases, with 18 bases between. The CDR3 sequence is 16 residues long. CDR3 region: CASSDGGAGVLQPQHF. The CDR3 DNA is TGTGCCAGCAGTGATGGCGGCGCAGGGGTTCTTCAGCCCCAGCATTTT.

The rearrangement links TRBV19 to TRBJ2-5; 7 bases fit TRBD1. V dropped 6 bases and J dropped 5; count of bases not matched to a gene: 9. CDR1 is LNHDA, CDR2 SQIVND, per germline (reference sequence). CDR3 length equals 14 residues. The CDR3 here is CASSAGTVVETQYF. In DNA, the CDR3 is TGTGCCAGTAGCGCCGGGACAGTGGTGGAGACCCAGTACTTC.

The J gene is TRBJ2-2, the V gene TRBV7-9; D not certain. V was cut by 3 bases and J by 4 bases, with 9 bases left in between. Germline V lookup: CDR1 SEHNR, CDR2 FQNEAQ (reference sequence). CDR3 length: 14 amino acids. This CDR3 is CASSLDLPTGELFF. Here the CDR3 DNA reads TGTGCCAGCAGCTTGGACCTACCCACCGGGGAGCTGTTTTTT.

This clone was detected only a few times. A much larger clone sits a single nucleotide away, making a read error possible. Additional DNA sequences in this sample encode the identical CDR3. This chain links TRBV30 with TRBJ2-1; the match to TRBD2 covers 10 bases. The junction had 8 bases not matched to a gene; V was cut back by 0 bases and J by 9 bases. Germline CDR1 GTSNPN, CDR2 SVGIG (reference sequence). The CDR3 runs to 15 residues. The CDR3 DNA reads as TGTGCCTGGAGTGTACTCGGTACTAGCGGGACTGAGCAGTTCTTC. Encoded protein: CAWSVLGTSGTEQFF.

This clone was detected once. The CDR3 protein is CASSPRLAASTDTQYF. Written as DNA, the CDR3 is TGTGCCAGCTCACCACGACTAGCGGCTAGCACAGATACGCAGTATTTT. V gene TRBV18 combines with J gene TRBJ2-3, with TRBD2 identical over 9 bases. Germline V gene data show CDR1 as KGHSH and CDR2 as LQKENI. V dropped 1 base and J dropped 0; count of bases not matched to a gene: 2. The CDR3 sequence is 16 residues long.

The J gene is TRBJ2-2, the V gene TRBV5-1, with 12 bases lining up with TRBD2. The V and J ends lost 0 bases and 7 bases, in that order; junction bases with no gene match: 4. CDR3 size: 16 residues. CDR1 is SGHRS and CDR2 is YFSETQ in the germline V gene. CDR3 DNA: TGCGCCAGCAGCTTGGCTAGCGGGAGGGCCCTCGGGGAGCTGTTTTTT. It is translated as CASSLASGRALGELFF.

This chain uses TRBV7-2 with TRBJ1-1; D unclear. With 8 bases removed from V and 0 bases from J, the gap between germline ends came to 7 bases. The CDR3 consists of 12 residues. In germline, CDR1 is SGHTA, CDR2 FQGNSA. The CDR3 is CASRELNTEAFF. CDR3 bases: TGTGCCAGCCGAGAGTTGAACACTGAAGCTTTCTTT.

The V call is TRBV5-1, the J call TRBJ2-7; 12 bases map to TRBD2. Trimming removed 0 bases from V and 6 bases from J; junction bases left unmatched: 10. The germline CDR1 and CDR2 sequences are SGHRS and YFSETQ. The length of the CDR3 is 17 residues. The CDR3 DNA reads TGCGCCAGCAGCTTGGGACTAGCGGGAGACCAGCGTAGCGAGCAGTACTTC. Protein product: CASSLGLAGDQRSEQYF.

The V gene is TRBV14, the J gene TRBJ2-7; TRBD2 is a possible D gene (5 bases). Deletions cut 1 base from V and 6 bases from J, with 10 bases between. Germline CDR1 is SGHDN and CDR2 is FVKESK. The CDR3 is 13 residues long. CDR3: CASSQARRGEQYF. CDR3 in DNA: TGTGCCAGCAGCCAAGCCCGCCGGGGCGAGCAGTACTTC.

The chain has TRBV10-1 and TRBJ2-7; 8 bases map to TRBD2. From germline, CDR1 is WNHNN and CDR2 SYGVQD (reference sequence). V trimming: 5 bases; J trimming: 5 bases; junction bases outside the gene matches: 8. The CDR3 has 14 residues. The CDR3 protein is CASSSTGTRNEQYF. CDR3 bases: TGCGCCAGCAGTTCCACCGGGACTAGGAACGAGCAGTACTTC.

The chain links TRBV6-1 to TRBJ1-2, with D tentatively TRBD1 (6 bases). The V and J ends lost 1 base and 3 bases respectively, with 12 bases between them. There are 15 residues in the CDR3. The V gene's germline CDR1 is MNHNS and CDR2 SASEGT. Here the CDR3 DNA reads TGTGCCAGCAGTGAAGGAGTGGGGGGCCACTATGGCTACACCTTC. This encodes CASSEGVGGHYGYTF.

This rearrangement joins TRBV7-6 to TRBJ2-1, with unresolved D. This CDR3 has 18 amino acids. CDR1 and CDR2 (germline): SGHVS, FNYEAQ. The V end lost 4 bases, the J end lost 2 bases, and 21 bases lay between the germline ends. As DNA, the CDR3 is TGTGCCAGCAGCTCAAGTTATCAAGCGTTCCCTCCCTACAATGAGCAGTTCTTC. As protein: CASSSSYQAFPPYNEQFF.

The V and J genes are TRBV7-3 and TRBJ2-2; TRBD2 aligns across 9 bases. Unmatched junction bases numbered 6, after V lost 6 bases and J lost 4 bases. This CDR3 region has 15 residues. The V gene's germline CDR1 is SGHTA and CDR2 FQGTGA. The CDR3 DNA is TGTGCCAGCAGGAAGGTAGCGGGAGTCACCGGGGAGCTGTTTTTT. Protein: CASRKVAGVTGELFF.

This clone was seen only a few times. The chain is built from TRBV11-2 and TRBJ2-7; D gene unclear. Germline CDR1 SGHAT, CDR2 FQNNGV. The CDR3 consists of 13 residues. Trimming shortened V by 3 bases and J by 2 bases, and 8 bases separated the two germline ends. The CDR3 loop is CASSFNKPYEQYF. CDR3 sequence (DNA): TGTGCCAGCAGCTTCAACAAGCCCTACGAGCAGTACTTC.

The rearrangement joins TRBV9 to TRBJ2-1, with 7 bases identical to TRBD2. Germline CDR1 SGDLS, CDR2 YYNGEE. The ends lost 0 bases at V and 6 bases at J; junction bases unmatched: 6. The length of the CDR3 is 15 residues. The CDR3 DNA is TGTGCCAGCAGCGTAGGTAGCGGGCTTATCAATGAGCAGTTCTTC. This encodes CASSVGSGLINEQFF.

The chain uses TRBV19 and TRBJ1-5, with D unclear. The CDR3 extends over 14 amino acids. V was cut by 7 bases and J by 4 bases, with 14 bases left in between. Germline CDR1 is LNHDA and CDR2 is SQIVND (reference sequence). The CDR3 is CASTDLRFNQPQHF. The CDR3 coding sequence is TGTGCCAGTACCGACCTCAGGTTTAATCAGCCCCAGCATTTT.

The chain combines TRBV4-2 with TRBJ2-7; 7 nucleotides line up with TRBD2. CDR1 is LGHNA and CDR2 is YNFKEQ in the germline V gene. After removal of 4 bases from V and 6 bases from J, the junction contained 12 bases not matched to a gene. The CDR3 spans 15 residues. CDR3 loop: CASSPSGGGPGEQYF. CDR3 nucleotide sequence: TGTGCCAGCAGCCCCTCGGGGGGAGGGCCGGGCGAGCAGTACTTC.